The present T cell receptor beta chain was sequenced within a study of blood T cell repertoires in COVID-19. For the study at large: COVID-19 samples from acute and convalescent phases originated in the United States, Italy and Spain. Nucleic acid was either cDNA or gDNA, and it came from T cells, B-cell-depleted T cells, or PBMCs.

There are a few counts of this clone. As handled by the study authors: Estimation of nucleated cell counts relied on the amplification of reference gene primers. The repertoire was sequenced with immunoSEQ multiplex PCR; TCRdb's copy has only in-frame clones and lacks some. The V and J calls and clone size are taken from that table; D and trimming were inferred from the DNA. The sample records about 160,000 clones, around 82% being singletons. Material: peripheral blood. The receptor comes from a man in his fifties or sixties with active or convalescent COVID-19.

In DNA, the CDR3 is TGTGCCAGCTCACAAACCGGGGGACTCGGCACAGATACGCAGTATTTT. It encodes CASSQTGGLGTDTQYF. The rearrangement links TRBV18 to TRBJ2-3; the D gene is possibly TRBD2 (6 bases). The V gene lost 4 bases and the J gene lost 1 base, with 15 bases spanning the gap. Germline-derived CDR1 and CDR2 are KGHSH and LQKENI. The CDR3 contains 16 residues.